This paragraph reports one T cell receptor beta chain. J gave up 4 bases and V 6 bases, and 4 bases lay outside the gene matches. Germline V gene lookup returns CDR1 SGHTA and CDR2 FQGNSA. The CDR3 is 13 residues long. Each CDR3 protein is one row after TCRdb ran MiXCR on the 5' RACE reads. Of a few hundred thousand distinct CDR3 sequences in the sample, around 15% were seen once. This record comes from a study of T-cell memory formation after mild COVID-19. The sequencing sample was made of PBMCs or a T cell subset sorted from them (not recorded which). J is TRBJ2-5 and V is TRBV7-2, with 8 bases aligning to TRBD1. The receptor comes from a man younger than 35 who had mild COVID-19 (a few samples of this study predate the infection). Cell type and time point are not known. CDR3 in amino acids: CASRRQGRETQYF. Here the CDR3 DNA reads TGTGCCAGCAGGCGACAGGGGCGAGAGACCCAGTACTTC.